This is a list of T cell receptor beta chains from one sample in a study of blood T cell repertoires in COVID-19. Some clones are missing from TCRdb's copy, which holds only in-frame ones; the method was immunoSEQ multiplex PCR. The repertoire has fewer than 150,000 clones, around nine tenths of them found once; the top ten carry under 12%. Source material: peripheral blood. The source of these receptors is a man aged 50 or older with active or convalescent COVID-19. CDR3s include the opening cysteine and the closing phenylalanine or tryptophan.

v_call,j_call,cdr3_aa
TRBV7-8,TRBJ1-5,CASSLVLQGYDQPQHF
TRBV19,TRBJ2-7,CASSIRAHTSNEQYF
TRBV27,TRBJ2-1,CASSWGLVNEQFF
TRBV7-2,TRBJ1-2,CASSPTGEYYGYTF
TRBV27,TRBJ2-7,CASRRKGAGPYEQYF
TRBV28,TRBJ1-1,CASSPPDSLMNTEAFF
TRBV6-5,TRBJ1-2,CASSSVGSDYGYTF
TRBV10-2,TRBJ2-7,CASSEPVYRPYEQYF
TRBV5-4,TRBJ1-6,CASSSGGLSSPLHF
TRBV7-9,TRBJ2-1,CASSSPGQGAAEQFF
TRBV5-1,TRBJ1-5,CASSPGQGIDQPQHF
TRBV5-1,TRBJ2-7,CASSASGRKDEQYF
TRBV27,TRBJ1-6,CASRDAGKPYNSPLHF
TRBV7-6,TRBJ2-2,CASSLGGRDRRAPEHTGELFF
TRBV10-2,TRBJ2-2,CASSEIGENTGELFF
TRBV2,TRBJ1-4,CASSRRNNEKLFF
TRBV7-6,TRBJ2-7,CASSQPRGAGEQYF
TRBV27,TRBJ2-7,CASSLSGKGYEQYF
TRBV7-9,TRBJ1-2,CASSPKAFRTGVNYGYTF
TRBV28,TRBJ2-7,CASSRIAASYEQYF
TRBV6-2/TRBV6-3,TRBJ1-2,CASSSPYRGGGYTF
TRBV28,TRBJ1-5,CASSARWYSNQPQHF
TRBV2,TRBJ2-2,CASSRLAGATGELFF
TRBV7-9,TRBJ2-3,CASSLVAGGQGTTDTQYF
TRBV10-3,TRBJ1-3,CAISEGGTSGNTIYF